Presented here are 22 T cell receptor beta chains from one specimen sequenced in a study of response to subunit inactivated influenza vaccine. MiXCR was run by TCRdb on the RT-PCR reads, yielding one entry per CDR3 protein. This sample has about 180,000 distinct CDR3 sequences, with approximately 8.7% found just once. Sample: non-naive T cells sorted from PBMCs, taken on the day of vaccination. Every receptor here comes from a man in his forties or fifties who received an inactivated influenza vaccine.

This clonotype was observed many times. The chain carries TRBV7-6 and TRBJ1-1; D gene ambiguous. The ends were cut back, 5 bases at V and 1 base at J, with 8 bases in the middle. The CDR3 is 13 amino acids. Germline V gene data show CDR1 as SGHVS and CDR2 as FNYEAQ. The CDR3 region is CASSVTENTEAFF. Written as DNA, the CDR3 is TGTGCCAGCAGCGTCACAGAGAACACTGAAGCTTTCTTT. The full variable domain, in which reference TRBV7-6 and TRBJ1-1 provide the parts outside the CDR3, is GAGVSQSPRYKVTKRGQDVALRCDPISGHVSLYWYRQALGQGPEFLTYFNYEAQQDKSGLPNDRFSAERPEGSISTLTIQRTEQRDSAMYRCASSVTENTEAFFGQGTRLTVV.

This clonotype was detected many times. The chain links TRBV28 to TRBJ2-3; TRBD2 agrees at 7 bases. The CDR3 has 13 residues. V lost 8 bases, J lost 3 bases, and 5 bases stayed unmatched. CDR1 is MDHEN and CDR2 is SYDVKM in the germline V gene. CDR3 region: CASGAGGTDTQYF. For the CDR3, the DNA is TGTGCCAGCGGAGCCGGGGGGACAGATACGCAGTATTTT.

This clonotype was recorded many times. The chain carries TRBV12-3 or TRBV12-4 and TRBJ1-5; the D gene is possibly TRBD1 (5 bases). CDR3 length equals 14 residues. V was trimmed by 6 bases and J by 1 base, leaving 10 bases between them. CDR3 nucleotides: TGTGCCAGCAGCCTAAAGGGGAGCAATCAGCCCCAGCATTTT. The encoded protein is CASSLKGSNQPQHF.

V gene TRBV6-2 or TRBV6-3 combines with J gene TRBJ1-5, with D tentatively TRBD1 (6 bases). Germline loops: CDR1 MNHEY, CDR2 SVGEGT. Trimming stripped 7 bases from V and 5 bases from J, with 9 bases between. CDR3 length: 12 amino acids. The DNA of the CDR3 is TGTGCCAGCAAAGGGGGGGATCAGCCCCAGCATTTT. It translates to CASKGGDQPQHF.

This chain connects TRBV27 to TRBJ2-1, with D maybe TRBD1 (6 bases). CDR1 and CDR2 from the germline V gene are MNHEY and SMNVEV (reference sequence). The ends were cut back, 5 bases at V and 4 bases at J, with 12 bases in the middle. CDR3 size: 14 residues. CDR3 residues: CASSRPGTYNEQFF. CDR3 sequence (DNA): TGTGCCAGCAGTAGACCCGGGACATACAATGAGCAGTTCTTC.

The CDR3: CSVAGKTGDSSTDTQYF. The CDR3, as DNA: TGCAGCGTTGCAGGGAAGACAGGGGATTCTAGCACAGATACGCAGTATTTT. This chain uses TRBV29-1 with TRBJ2-3; 8 positions agree with TRBD1. The CDR3 length is 17 residues. Germline assignment: CDR1 SQVTM and CDR2 ANQGSEA. The junction had 12 bases not matched to a gene; V was cut back by 4 bases and J by 0 bases.

This clonotype occurred many times. V and J are TRBV5-1 and TRBJ1-1; TRBD1 aligns across 9 bases. With 4 bases clipped from V and 4 bases from J, the junction kept 14 bases outside the gene matches. Germline CDR1 and CDR2: SGHRS and YFSETQ. The CDR3 contains 17 residues. This CDR3 is CASSPGGGTGSPTEAFF. In nucleotides, the CDR3 is TGCGCCAGCAGCCCGGGGGGGGGGACAGGGTCCCCCACTGAAGCTTTCTTT.

This clonotype was observed a handful of times. V is TRBV28 and J is TRBJ2-1; maybe TRBD2 (5 bases). There are 12 residues in the CDR3. Between the trimmed V and J ends, which lost 2 bases and 9 bases, there was a span of 8 bases. Germline values: CDR1 MDHEN, CDR2 SYDVKM. The CDR3 DNA is TGTGCCAGCAGTTTACTAGCTGGTGAGCAGTTCTTC. Protein sequence: CASSLLAGEQFF.

This clonotype was seen at least ten times. The J gene is TRBJ2-3, the V gene TRBV7-2; 10 positions agree with TRBD2. The CDR3 contains 17 residues. Trimming cost V 1 base and J 5 bases; bases outside gene matches: 9. The V gene's germline CDR1 is SGHTA and CDR2 FQGNSA. CDR3 residues: CASSLGTAGGRLDTQYF. CDR3 coding DNA: TGTGCCAGCAGCTTAGGAACAGCGGGGGGGCGGTTAGATACGCAGTATTTT.

This clonotype showed up many times. The chain employs TRBV20-1 and TRBJ2-2; 10 nucleotides match TRBD2. This CDR3 spans 16 amino acids. Germline V lookup: CDR1 DFQATT, CDR2 SNEGSKA (reference sequence). Trimming at V came to 0 bases and at J to 4 bases, leaving 5 bases not matched to a gene. CDR3 sequence reads: CSARDLLAGSTGELFF. CDR3 DNA sequence: TGCAGTGCTAGAGATCTACTAGCGGGATCCACCGGGGAGCTGTTTTTT.

This clonotype was found many times. V and J are TRBV12-3 or TRBV12-4 and TRBJ2-1; tentative D call: TRBD1 (5 bases). The CDR3 has 16 residues. The V end was cut by 2 bases, the J end by 2 bases, with 13 bases between. CDR3 sequence (DNA): TGTGCCAGCAGTTTACAAACAGGAGTTACCTACAATGAGCAGTTCTTC. Its protein product is CASSLQTGVTYNEQFF.

This chain joins TRBV28 and TRBJ2-5; D possibly corresponds to TRBD1 (5 bases). This CDR3 contains 14 residues. Trimming pared 3 bases from V and 5 bases from J, leaving 13 bases between. CDR1 is MDHEN, CDR2 SYDVKM, per germline. The CDR3 protein is CASSFTYSGETQYF. The CDR3 nucleotides read TGTGCCAGCAGTTTTACCTATTCAGGGGAGACCCAGTACTTC.

J is TRBJ2-2 and V is TRBV5-1; TRBD1 matches at 7 bases. This CDR3 spans 17 amino acids. CDR1 and CDR2 (germline): SGHRS, YFSETQ. V lost 2 bases, J lost 4 bases, and 11 bases stayed unmatched. Written as DNA, the CDR3 is TGCGCCAGCAGCTTTTACCCCGGGACAGCCAGCACCGGGGAGCTGTTTTTT. Translating gives CASSFYPGTASTGELFF.

The chain couples TRBV6-2 or TRBV6-3 to TRBJ2-1, with 9 nucleotides matching TRBD1. The junction had 3 bases not matched to a gene; V was cut back by 0 bases and J by 3 bases. The CDR3 contains 16 residues. CDR1 is MNHEY, CDR2 SVGEGT, per germline. The CDR3 DNA reads as TGTGCCAGCAGTTACTCCCGGGACAGGGACTACAATGAGCAGTTCTTC. Protein product: CASSYSRDRDYNEQFF.

The V gene is TRBV4-3, the J gene TRBJ1-5, with D possibly being TRBD1 (6 bases). CDR1 and CDR2 from the germline V gene are LGHNA and YSLEER. The germline V and J ends were trimmed by 0 bases and 4 bases, with 10 bases remaining between them. The CDR3 consists of 15 residues. The CDR3 sequence is CASSQDGGRNQPQHF. The CDR3 DNA follows: TGCGCCAGCAGCCAAGATGGGGGCAGGAATCAGCCCCAGCATTTT.

The chain joins TRBV11-3 to TRBJ2-1, with 8 bases that match TRBD1. The CDR3 loop spans 17 amino acids. Germline-derived CDR1 and CDR2 are SGHNT and YENEEA. With V trimmed by 6 bases and J by 6 bases, 16 bases remained unmatched. The CDR3 DNA reads TGTGCCAGCAGTTCCCCTTCCGGGCAGGGGGCGACCAATGAGCAGTTCTTC. Amino acids: CASSSPSGQGATNEQFF.

This clonotype was detected only a few times. The V and J genes are TRBV4-1 and TRBJ2-7; 9 bases align to TRBD1. The CDR3 has 15 residues. Per the germline V gene, CDR1 is MGHRA and CDR2 is YSYEKL. V shed 2 bases and J 4 bases; nucleotides not matched to a gene: 6. The CDR3 nucleotides are TGCGCCAGCAGCCAAAAGACAGGGGGGTTTTACGAGCAGTACTTC. Translating it yields CASSQKTGGFYEQYF.

This clonotype was seen ten or more times. The chain has TRBV24-1 and TRBJ1-5; TRBD1 matches 7 bases. V dropped 6 bases and J dropped 3; count of bases not matched to a gene: 4. Germline CDR1 is KGHDR and CDR2 is SFDVKD. There are 14 residues in the CDR3. DNA for the CDR3: TGTGCCACCAGTACCACAGGGGCCAATCAGCCCCAGCATTTT. It specifies CATSTTGANQPQHF.

The table lists this clonotype with a few counts. V is TRBV19 and J is TRBJ1-5; unclear D gene. The length of the CDR3 is 13 residues. Per germline, CDR1 LNHDA and CDR2 SQIVND (reference sequence). The V end lost 5 bases, the J end lost 5 bases, and 10 bases lay between the germline ends. The CDR3 reads CASSRGFYQPQHF. DNA for the CDR3: TGTGCCAGTAGTCGAGGGTTTTATCAGCCCCAGCATTTT.

This clonotype was seen many times. The chain combines TRBV6-1 with TRBJ2-2; TRBD1 matches at 9 bases. Germline values: CDR1 MNHNS, CDR2 SASEGT. V gave up 5 bases and J gave up 1 base; unmatched junction bases: 2. This CDR3 has 15 amino acids. CDR3 in amino acids: CASSRDRENTGELFF. CDR3 DNA: TGTGCCAGCAGTCGGGACAGGGAGAACACCGGGGAGCTGTTTTTT.

This clonotype occurred a few times. The chain has TRBV7-2 and TRBJ1-4; tentative D call: TRBD1 (5 bases). From germline, CDR1 is SGHTA and CDR2 FQGNSA. CDR3 length: 15 residues. Trimming took 4 bases from V and 8 from J, leaving 17 bases between them. The CDR3 is CASSSSKGAEEKLFF. The CDR3 DNA sequence: TGTGCCAGCAGCTCCAGTAAAGGGGCAGAAGAAAAACTGTTTTTT.

The chain combines TRBV5-4 with TRBJ2-3; 7 bases line up with TRBD1. This CDR3 spans 14 amino acids. V trimming: 4 bases; J trimming: 2 bases; junction bases outside the gene matches: 4. Germline V gene lookup returns CDR1 SGHNT and CDR2 YYREEE (reference sequence). CDR3 sequence reads: CASSPGQLTDTQYF. The DNA of the CDR3 is TGTGCCAGCAGCCCGGGACAGCTCACAGATACGCAGTATTTT.